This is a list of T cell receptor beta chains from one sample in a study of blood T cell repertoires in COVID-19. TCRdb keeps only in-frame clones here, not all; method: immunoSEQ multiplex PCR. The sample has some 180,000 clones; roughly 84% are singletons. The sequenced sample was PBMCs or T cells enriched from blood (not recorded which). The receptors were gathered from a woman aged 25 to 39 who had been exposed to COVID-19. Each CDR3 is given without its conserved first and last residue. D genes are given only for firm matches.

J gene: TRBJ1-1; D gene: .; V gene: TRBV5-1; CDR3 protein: ASSLTGSFTEAF
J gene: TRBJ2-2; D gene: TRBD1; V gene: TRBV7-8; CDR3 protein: ASSPRTGGANTGELF
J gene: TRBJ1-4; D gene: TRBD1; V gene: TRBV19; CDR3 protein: ASSWGQTELF
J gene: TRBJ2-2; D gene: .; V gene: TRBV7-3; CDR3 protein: ASSIEGDTGELF
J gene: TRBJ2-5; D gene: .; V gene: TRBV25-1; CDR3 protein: ASSDESGAPETQY
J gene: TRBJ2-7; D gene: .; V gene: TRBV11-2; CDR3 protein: ASSLGLQGLYEQY
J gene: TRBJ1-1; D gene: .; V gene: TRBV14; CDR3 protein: ASSQWGRGKDTEAF
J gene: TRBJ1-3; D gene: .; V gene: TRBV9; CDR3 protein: ASRGTGNTIY
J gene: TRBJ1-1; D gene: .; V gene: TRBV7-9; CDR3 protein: ASSLGQNTEAF
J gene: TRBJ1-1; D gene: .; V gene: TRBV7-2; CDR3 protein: ASSYYKLTEAF
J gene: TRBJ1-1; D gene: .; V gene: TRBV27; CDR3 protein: ASSFRGAPEAF
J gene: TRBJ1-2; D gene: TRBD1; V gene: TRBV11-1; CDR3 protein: ASSLGDRGQFGYT
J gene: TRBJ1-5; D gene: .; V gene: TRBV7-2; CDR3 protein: ASSLYGSGSNQPQH
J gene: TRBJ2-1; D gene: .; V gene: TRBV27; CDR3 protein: ASKTYSSYNEQF
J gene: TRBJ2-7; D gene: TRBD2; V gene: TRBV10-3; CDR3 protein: AITQGVIGGVGEQY
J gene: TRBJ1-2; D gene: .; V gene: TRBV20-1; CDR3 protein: SALGPSST
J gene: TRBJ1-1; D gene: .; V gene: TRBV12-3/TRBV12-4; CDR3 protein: ASGGAATEAF
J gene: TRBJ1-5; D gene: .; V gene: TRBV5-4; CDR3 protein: ASSLVPGANQPQH
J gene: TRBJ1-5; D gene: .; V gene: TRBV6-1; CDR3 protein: ASSEAAGFNQPQH
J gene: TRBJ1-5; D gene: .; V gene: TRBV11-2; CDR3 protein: ASSLTRDQPQH
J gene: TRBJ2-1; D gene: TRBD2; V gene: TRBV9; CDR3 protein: ASSVVGSGGVNEQF
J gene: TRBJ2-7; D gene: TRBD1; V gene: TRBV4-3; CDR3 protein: ASSQVGQESLTAYEQY
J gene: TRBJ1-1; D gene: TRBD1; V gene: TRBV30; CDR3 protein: AWSWTGVLTEAF
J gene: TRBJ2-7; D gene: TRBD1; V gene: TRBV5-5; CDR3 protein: ASSLALWTGFNEQY
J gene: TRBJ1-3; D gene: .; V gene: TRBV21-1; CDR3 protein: ASSKGGGGDTIY
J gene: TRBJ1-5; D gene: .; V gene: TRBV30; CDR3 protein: AWSKNQGPNQPQH
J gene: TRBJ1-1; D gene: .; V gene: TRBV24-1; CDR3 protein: ATTPSNRYTEAF
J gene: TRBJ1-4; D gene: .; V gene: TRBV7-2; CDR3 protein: ASSSGIINEKLF
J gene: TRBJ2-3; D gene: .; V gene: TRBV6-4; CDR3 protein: ASSSGGQRDTQY
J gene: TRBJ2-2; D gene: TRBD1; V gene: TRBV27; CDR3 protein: ASSFTGGRGTGELF
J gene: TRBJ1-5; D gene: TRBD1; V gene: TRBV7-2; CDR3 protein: ASSLDLTGNQPQH
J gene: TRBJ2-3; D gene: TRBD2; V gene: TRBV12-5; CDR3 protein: ASGSRLARDTQY
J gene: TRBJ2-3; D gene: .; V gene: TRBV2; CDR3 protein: ASSEALADTDTQY
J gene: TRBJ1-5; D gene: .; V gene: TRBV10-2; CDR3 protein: ASSEGGINQPQH
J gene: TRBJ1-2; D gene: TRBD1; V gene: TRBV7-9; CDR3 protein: ASSQGQDFYT
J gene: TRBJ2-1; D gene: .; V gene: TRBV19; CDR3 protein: ASSIRRGDNEQF
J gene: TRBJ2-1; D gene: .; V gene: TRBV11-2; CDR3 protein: ASSLGGDNEQF
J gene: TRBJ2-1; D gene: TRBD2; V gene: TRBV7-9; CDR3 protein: ASSFLAGATYNEQF
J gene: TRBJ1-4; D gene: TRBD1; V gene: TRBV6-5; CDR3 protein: ASRPTGGNEKLF
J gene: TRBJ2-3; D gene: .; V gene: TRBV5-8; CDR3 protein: ASSPGLAASTDTQY
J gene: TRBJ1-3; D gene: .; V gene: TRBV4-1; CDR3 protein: ASSQVGGPGNTIY
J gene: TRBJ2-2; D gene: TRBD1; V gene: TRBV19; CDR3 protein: ASMDRGRNGELF
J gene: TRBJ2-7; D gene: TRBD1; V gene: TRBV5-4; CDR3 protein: ASSLQGAYEQY
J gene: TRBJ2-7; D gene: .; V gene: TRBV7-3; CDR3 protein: ASSSLAAGEQY
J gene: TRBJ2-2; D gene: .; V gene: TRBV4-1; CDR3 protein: ASSQVSGDGELF
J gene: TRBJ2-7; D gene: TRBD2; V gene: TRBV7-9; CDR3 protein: ASSPTRGGIDEQY
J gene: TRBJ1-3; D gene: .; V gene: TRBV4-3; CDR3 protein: ASSQDNPYAGNTIY
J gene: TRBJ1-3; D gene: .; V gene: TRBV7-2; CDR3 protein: ASSLSSGTTGNTIY
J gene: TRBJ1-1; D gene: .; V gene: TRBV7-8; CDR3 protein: ASRQNTEAF
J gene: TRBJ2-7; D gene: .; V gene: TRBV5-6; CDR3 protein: ASSLGLTQSSYEQY